The 21 T cell receptor beta chains listed next were all sequenced from one sample in a study of blood T cells in healthy people across ages. Alongside a J-beta primer mix, a sample-barcoded 5' primer served in a second PCR lasting roughly 6 to 11 cycles. TCRdb redid the calling of the 5' RACE reads with MiXCR, one entry per CDR3 protein. The sample records approximately 940,000 distinct CDR3 sequences, roughly 48% being singletons. Input material: blood. These receptors were taken from a man younger than 45 in good health.

V and J are TRBV3-1 and TRBJ1-2; the D gene is possibly TRBD1 (6 bases). CDR1 is LGHDT, CDR2 YNNKEL, per germline (reference sequence). The CDR3 length is 14 residues. The germline V and J ends were trimmed by 4 bases and 4 bases, with 13 bases remaining between them. CDR3 sequence reads: CASSPGTPIYGYTF. CDR3 DNA: TGTGCCAGCAGCCCAGGGACACCAATCTATGGCTACACCTTC.

This clonotype was counted between two and nine times. V usage is TRBV10-3 and J usage is TRBJ2-1; D might be TRBD2 (5 bases). CDR1 ENHRY and CDR2 SYGVKD come from the germline V gene. V lost 7 bases to trimming and J lost 1 base, with 11 bases between them. This CDR3 is built from 14 residues. The CDR3 sequence: CAITGLGSYNEQFF. In DNA, the CDR3 is TGTGCCATCACAGGACTGGGATCCTACAATGAGCAGTTCTTC.

This clonotype was picked up a small number of times. The gene calls are TRBV5-1 and TRBJ2-1; D ambiguous. V was pared by 3 bases and J by 1 base, with 11 bases between. Germline CDR1 and CDR2: SGHRS and YFSETQ. This CDR3 has 15 amino acids. The CDR3: CASSSHQSSYNEQFF. CDR3 DNA: TGCGCCAGCAGCTCACACCAATCATCCTACAATGAGCAGTTCTTC.

The chain carries TRBV20-1 and TRBJ1-5; D is undetermined. CDR3 length: 12 amino acids. V was clipped by 7 bases and J by 4 bases, with 11 bases between them. Germline-derived CDR1 and CDR2 are DFQATT and SNEGSKA (reference sequence). CDR3 coding DNA: TGCAGTGTTGGCAGATCTAATCAGCCCCAGCATTTT. Encoded protein: CSVGRSNQPQHF.

CDR3 bases: TGTGCCAGCAGTTACAGGGTTCAGGAAGCTTTCTTT. This gives the protein CASSYRVQEAFF. The chain employs TRBV6-2 or TRBV6-3 and TRBJ1-1; D unclear. V lost 2 bases to trimming and J lost 8 bases, with 9 bases between them. The V gene's germline CDR1 is MNHEY and CDR2 SVGEGT. This CDR3 has 12 amino acids.

The rearrangement joins TRBV7-9 to TRBJ2-7; 7 positions match TRBD1. Judging by the DNA end, TRBJ2-5 fits better; the J call may be wrong. Per the germline V gene, CDR1 is SEHNR and CDR2 is FQNEAQ (reference sequence). The CDR3 is 15 residues long. The CDR3 loop reads CASSLGTGFRETQYF. DNA for the CDR3: TGTGCCAGCAGCTTAGGGACAGGATTTCGGGAGACCCAGTACTTC.

J is TRBJ2-1 and V is TRBV12-3 or TRBV12-4; 7 bases line up with TRBD1. CDR3 size: 14 residues. Trimming at V came to 5 bases and at J to 5 bases, leaving 6 bases not matched to a gene. The CDR3 DNA reads TGTGCCAGCAGTCTATGGGGACAGAACAATGAGCAGTTCTTC. Residues: CASSLWGQNNEQFF.

This clonotype was seen repeatedly, ten times or more. V gene TRBV7-9 combines with J gene TRBJ2-4; 7 bases match TRBD1. This CDR3 is 12 amino acids long. The ends lost 5 bases at V and 14 bases at J; junction bases unmatched: 9. Germline CDR1 and CDR2: SEHNR and FQNEAQ (reference sequence). CDR3 loop: CASSPRQGAEYF. The CDR3 DNA is TGTGCCAGCAGCCCCCGACAGGGAGCTGAGTACTTC.

This clonotype was counted only a few times. V and J are TRBV5-1 and TRBJ1-5; no definite D call. Trimming removed 0 bases from V and 6 bases from J, with 7 bases in between. The V gene's germline CDR1 is SGHRS and CDR2 YFSETQ. The CDR3 has 13 amino acids. CDR3 DNA sequence: TGCGCCAGCAGCTTGGGAGACGCTCAGCCCCAGCATTTT. Translating gives CASSLGDAQPQHF.

This clonotype has just one count. The chain employs TRBV6-2 or TRBV6-3 and TRBJ2-1, with TRBD2 matching over 12 bases. Trimming took 7 bases from V and 7 from J; bases not matched to a gene: 17. The germline V gene has CDR1 MNHEY and CDR2 SVGEGT. This CDR3 has 18 residues. The CDR3 region is CASTKGKGLAGNLNEQFF. CDR3 sequence (DNA): TGTGCCAGCACCAAGGGGAAAGGACTAGCGGGGAATTTGAATGAGCAGTTCTTC.

The V gene is TRBV24-1, the J gene TRBJ1-2; unclear D gene. The length of the CDR3 is 15 residues. Trimming took off 5 bases at V and 5 bases at J, with 17 bases between the two ends. Looked up from germline, CDR1 is KGHDR and CDR2 is SFDVKD. The CDR3 is CATSVPSTRGYGYTF. CDR3 sequence (DNA): TGTGCCACCAGTGTTCCGAGCACCAGAGGGTATGGCTACACCTTC.

V usage is TRBV3-1 and J usage is TRBJ2-5; a possible D gene is TRBD2 (6 bases). CDR3 size: 19 residues. Germline CDR1 is LGHDT and CDR2 is YNNKEL (reference sequence). V lost 0 bases, J lost 4 bases, and 24 bases lay in between. Here the CDR3 DNA reads TGTGCCAGCAGCCAAGATCAAGGGACCAGCTCGGCCGGGGGAGAGACCCAGTACTTC. It encodes CASSQDQGTSSAGGETQYF.

The chain has TRBV27 and TRBJ2-2, with TRBD2 identical over 11 bases. V was clipped by 4 bases and J by 6 bases; unmatched bases: 7. The CDR3 runs 16 residues. Looked up from germline, CDR1 is MNHEY and CDR2 is SMNVEV (reference sequence). CDR3 in DNA: TGTGCCAGCAGTTCCATAGCGGGGGGGCCGGCCGGGGAGCTGTTTTTT. Translated, it gives CASSSIAGGPAGELFF.

This chain joins TRBV27 and TRBJ1-5; D is ambiguous. The ends were cut back, 4 bases at V and 7 bases at J, with 8 bases in the middle. The CDR3 is 12 residues long. Germline CDR1 and CDR2: MNHEY and SMNVEV (reference sequence). CDR3 protein: CASSSYLQPQHF. CDR3 in DNA: TGTGCCAGCAGTTCTTATCTGCAGCCCCAGCATTTT.

The table lists this clonotype with a few counts. The CDR3 spells CSVVNSENTEAFF. CDR3 DNA sequence: TGCAGCGTCGTTAACAGTGAGAACACTGAAGCTTTCTTT. The V and J genes are TRBV29-1 and TRBJ1-1, with unresolved D. V was shortened by 6 bases and J by 1 base, with 12 bases between the two germline ends. This CDR3 contains 13 residues. The germline gives CDR1 SQVTM, CDR2 ANQGSEA.

The chain has TRBV12-3 or TRBV12-4 and TRBJ1-4; possible D gene TRBD1, 6 bases. V was shortened by 3 bases and J by 8 bases, with 13 bases between the two germline ends. CDR3 length: 14 residues. The CDR3 DNA sequence: TGTGCCAGCAGTTTGGTACAGGGACGAGAAAAACTGTTTTTT. Residues: CASSLVQGREKLFF.

In its sample, this clonotype was seen a few times. The rearrangement links TRBV7-3 to TRBJ2-3, with 8 bases lining up with TRBD2. The V and J ends lost 5 bases and 6 bases, in that order; junction bases with no gene match: 13. Germline CDR1 and CDR2: SGHTA and FQGTGA. This CDR3 is built from 16 residues. The CDR3 region is CASSLLHGGAGDTQYF. The CDR3 nucleotides read TGTGCCAGCAGCCTCCTTCACGGGGGGGCAGGTGATACGCAGTATTTT. Drawing the rest from reference TRBV7-3 and TRBJ2-3, the complete variable domain is GAGVSQTPSNKVTEKGKYVELRCDPISGHTALYWYRQSLGQGPEFLIYFQGTGAADDSGLPNDRFFAVRPEGSVSTLKIQRTERGDSAVYLCASSLLHGGAGDTQYFGPGTRLTVL.

This chain connects TRBV5-1 to TRBJ2-7; TRBD1 matches at 8 bases. Germline trimming cut 4 bases from V and 0 bases from J; bases unmatched to any gene: 6. Germline V gene lookup returns CDR1 SGHRS and CDR2 YFSETQ. The CDR3 is made up of 15 amino acids. In DNA, the CDR3 is TGCGCCAGCAGCGCAGGGACAGGCCTCTCCTACGAGCAGTACTTC. This gives the protein CASSAGTGLSYEQYF.

CDR3 region: CASSLASGGGQETQYF. CDR3 nucleotides: TGTGCCAGCAGCTTAGCGAGCGGGGGGGGACAAGAGACCCAGTACTTC. The chain carries TRBV7-2 and TRBJ2-5; 10 bases match TRBD2. From germline, CDR1 is SGHTA and CDR2 FQGNSA. This CDR3 has 16 amino acids. J was trimmed by 2 bases and V by 0 bases; bases with no gene match: 3.

This chain joins TRBV4-3 and TRBJ1-4; D gene ambiguous. V lost 0 bases to trimming and J lost 0 bases, with 11 bases between them. Germline CDR1 reads LGHNA; CDR2 reads YSLEER. The CDR3 length is 17 residues. DNA of the CDR3: TGCGCCAGCAGCCAAGATCTTCCGGGAGCAACTAATGAAAAACTGTTTTTT. It encodes CASSQDLPGATNEKLFF.

There are a few counts of this clonotype. V and J are TRBV27 and TRBJ2-7; 9 nucleotides agree with TRBD1. Germline V CDR1 and CDR2: MNHEY, SMNVEV (reference sequence). The CDR3 spans 15 residues. The V segment lost 5 bases and the J segment 5 bases; nucleotides outside the gene matches: 10. In DNA form, the CDR3 reads TGTGCCAGCAGTCTTACCGGGACAGGGTTCCACGAGCAGTACTTC. It is translated as CASSLTGTGFHEQYF.